This TCR beta chain derives from a study of identical twins. Whole-study findings and limits: Zero-insertion findings could be partly confounded by invariant cells (MAIT and iNKT cells).

This clonotype showed up just a few times. Its specificity is unknown. Deletions cut 7 bases from V and 1 base from J, with 12 bases between. The CDR3 length is 14 residues. Germline assignment: CDR1 KGHSH and CDR2 LQKENI. TCRdb re-called the 5' RACE reads with MiXCR, one entry per CDR3 protein. Counted here are about 690,000 distinct CDR3 sequences, roughly 20% occurring once; the ten biggest clones make up about 4.5%. Another study also made use of these data, one on T cells expressing NK-cell markers. As that study records: Dominant NKG2C+ clonotypes accounted for roughly 1.0-7.0% of CD8+ T cells in more than 5 donors. A handful of donors showed these clonotypes also leading the CD3+CD56-NKG2C+ fraction.

Sequenced material: PBMCs. The chain is built from TRBV18 and TRBJ2-3, with TRBD1 as a possible D gene (6 bases). The source is a woman aged 18-29 years in good health. CDR3: CASYRVSGTDTQYF. CDR3 coding DNA: TGTGCCAGCTACAGGGTTTCTGGCACAGATACGCAGTATTTT.